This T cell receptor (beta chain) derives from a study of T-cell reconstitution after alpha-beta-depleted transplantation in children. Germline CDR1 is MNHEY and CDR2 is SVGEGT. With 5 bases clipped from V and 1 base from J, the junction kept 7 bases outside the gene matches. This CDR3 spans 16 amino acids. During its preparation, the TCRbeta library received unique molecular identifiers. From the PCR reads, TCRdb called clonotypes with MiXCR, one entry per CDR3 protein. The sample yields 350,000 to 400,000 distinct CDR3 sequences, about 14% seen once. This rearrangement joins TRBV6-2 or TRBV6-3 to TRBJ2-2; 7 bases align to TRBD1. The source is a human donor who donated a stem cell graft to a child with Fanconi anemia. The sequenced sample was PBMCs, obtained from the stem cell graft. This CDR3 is CASSTSPGGNTGELFF. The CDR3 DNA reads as TGTGCCAGCAGTACAAGTCCAGGGGGGAACACCGGGGAGCTGTTTTTT.